This TCR beta chain was recovered during a study of OX40 agonist ivuxolimab in advanced cancers. Germline V CDR1 and CDR2: KGHSH, LQKENI. CDR3 length: 15 residues. With V trimmed by 4 bases and J by 4 bases, 6 bases remained unmatched. Profiling relied on immunoSEQ multiplex PCR, and the TCRdb table lists in-frame clones only, not all of them. The table records 67,000 or so clones, more than 70% of them present only once. The material sequenced was CD4+ or CD8+ T cells sorted from blood, taken in a trial of the OX40 agonist ivuxolimab. V usage is TRBV18 and J usage is TRBJ1-5, with 8 bases lining up with TRBD1. This clonotype was sampled from an adult with an advanced solid tumor such as melanoma, head and neck, liver or kidney cancer. DNA of the CDR3: TGTGCCAGCTCACTGGAGACAGGGGTGAATCAGCCCCAGCATTTT. Protein product: CASSLETGVNQPQHF.